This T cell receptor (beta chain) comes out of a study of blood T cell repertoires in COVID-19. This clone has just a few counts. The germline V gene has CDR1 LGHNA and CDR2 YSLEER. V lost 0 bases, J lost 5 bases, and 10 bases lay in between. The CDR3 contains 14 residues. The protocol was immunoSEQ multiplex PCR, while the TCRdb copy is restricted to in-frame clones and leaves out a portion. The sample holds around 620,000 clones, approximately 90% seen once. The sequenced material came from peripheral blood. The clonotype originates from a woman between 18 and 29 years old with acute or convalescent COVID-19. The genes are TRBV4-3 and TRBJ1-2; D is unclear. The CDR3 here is CASSQEPTTYGYTF. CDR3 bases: TGCGCCAGCAGCCAAGAGCCGACAACTTATGGCTACACCTTC.